The 26 T cell receptor beta chains below all came from one sample that was sequenced in a study of blood T cells in healthy people across ages. A second roughly 6 to 11 cycle PCR used barcoded and J-beta primers. A single record per CDR3 protein comes from TCRdb applying MiXCR to the 5' RACE reads. This sample has 540,000 or so distinct CDR3 sequences, with approximately 25% found just once. The same data also contributed to another study, on T cells of mothers and their children.

The sequencing sample was made of blood. These receptors came from a boy younger than 18 in good health.

In its sample, this clonotype was seen a few times. CDR3 protein: CASSPRPDSPQETQYF. CDR3 coding DNA: TGCGCCAGCAGCCCACGACCAGATTCCCCCCAAGAGACCCAGTACTTC. This chain connects TRBV5-1 to TRBJ2-5; D call uncertain. Trimming took off 4 bases at V and 1 base at J, with 17 bases between the two ends. CDR1 SGHRS and CDR2 YFSETQ come from the germline V gene. The CDR3 extends over 16 amino acids.

The chain uses TRBV11-2 and TRBJ2-3; D is uncertain. This CDR3 region has 15 residues. V was trimmed by 2 bases and J by 0 bases, leaving 9 bases between them. Germline assignment: CDR1 SGHAT and CDR2 FQNNGV. CDR3 nucleotide sequence: TGTGCCAGCAGCTTAAATTCCCTAAGCACAGATACGCAGTATTTT. It is translated as CASSLNSLSTDTQYF.

This clonotype was seen only a few times. This chain uses TRBV28 with TRBJ1-5, with D perhaps matching TRBD1 (5 bases). The CDR3 has 15 residues. Trimming removed 6 bases from V and 3 bases from J, with 15 bases in between. Germline V lookup: CDR1 MDHEN, CDR2 SYDVKM. The CDR3 region has the DNA TGTGCCAGCAGAATACTAAGGGGCTCCAATCAGCCCCAGCATTTT. Its translation is CASRILRGSNQPQHF.

This clonotype was seen only a few times. This chain joins TRBV7-9 and TRBJ1-4; maybe TRBD1 (5 bases). Trimming removed 5 bases from V and 0 bases from J, with 13 bases in between. CDR3 length: 16 amino acids. The V gene's germline CDR1 is SEHNR and CDR2 FQNEAQ (reference sequence). The CDR3 DNA reads TGTGCCAGCAGCCTGGTGGGGCCCGCAACTAATGAAAAACTGTTTTTT. It is translated as CASSLVGPATNEKLFF.

This clonotype was seen a few times. The chain links TRBV4-1 to TRBJ1-1; D is ambiguous. V gave up 1 base and J gave up 7 bases, with 13 bases separating them. CDR1 and CDR2 (germline): MGHRA, YSYEKL. The length of the CDR3 is 14 residues. Here the CDR3 reads CASSQAGIDNEAFF. CDR3 bases: TGCGCCAGCAGCCAAGCGGGGATAGACAATGAAGCTTTCTTT.

The chain has TRBV11-2 and TRBJ2-5, with D uncertain. This CDR3 is 18 amino acids long. Germline V gene lookup returns CDR1 SGHAT and CDR2 FQNNGV. Trimming cost V 5 bases and J 7 bases, with 29 bases left between them. This chain's CDR3 is CASSLRHGWPRHWGTQYF. In DNA form, the CDR3 reads TGTGCCAGCAGCCTCCGACATGGGTGGCCCCGACATTGGGGGACCCAGTACTTC.

V is TRBV7-2 and J is TRBJ2-2; 16 bases fit TRBD2. Germline V gives CDR1 SGHTA, CDR2 FQGNSA. This CDR3 spans 16 amino acids. Trimming removed 3 bases from V and 9 bases from J; junction bases left unmatched: 4. As DNA, the CDR3 is TGTGCCAGCAGCTTTGGGACTAGCGGGGGGGCTTGGGAGCTGTTTTTT. This gives the protein CASSFGTSGGAWELFF.

The gene calls are TRBV7-9 and TRBJ1-3, with D unresolved. Per the germline V gene, CDR1 is SEHNR and CDR2 is FQNEAQ (reference sequence). This CDR3 is 16 amino acids long. Trimming removed 0 bases at V and 0 bases at J, with 9 bases between. CDR3 bases: TGTGCCAGCAGCTTAGCGGGTTACAGCTCTGGAAACACCATATATTTT. Translation: CASSLAGYSSGNTIYF.

The chain combines TRBV5-1 with TRBJ2-1, with TRBD2 matching over 8 bases. After removal of 1 base from V and 10 bases from J, the junction contained 7 bases not matched to a gene. CDR1 SGHRS and CDR2 YFSETQ come from the germline V gene. CDR3 length: 14 residues. CDR3: CASSLPAGVFEQFF. The CDR3 nucleotides read TGCGCCAGCAGCTTGCCAGCGGGAGTTTTCGAGCAGTTCTTC.

This clonotype was counted only a few times. V and J are TRBV3-1 and TRBJ1-2, with D tentatively TRBD1 (5 bases). The V gene lost 3 bases and the J gene lost 5 bases, with 16 bases spanning the gap. CDR1 is LGHDT and CDR2 is YNNKEL in the germline V gene (reference sequence). This CDR3 has 15 amino acids. The CDR3 DNA reads TGTGCCAGCAGCCACAACACGGACATTGGGTATGGCTACACCTTC. Amino acid sequence: CASSHNTDIGYGYTF.

This clonotype was observed a handful of times. This sequence joins TRBV6-4 and TRBJ2-1, with 7 nucleotides matching TRBD2. The CDR3 loop spans 14 amino acids. V shed 4 bases and J 7 bases; nucleotides not matched to a gene: 7. Germline CDR1 and CDR2: MRHNA and SNTAGT. CDR3 protein: CASSVWGGRNEQFF. Here the CDR3 DNA reads TGTGCCAGCAGTGTTTGGGGGGGGAGAAATGAGCAGTTCTTC.

This clonotype appeared a few times. The rearrangement links TRBV7-9 to TRBJ2-1; TRBD1 might be the D (6 bases). V was pared by 5 bases and J by 0 bases, with 11 bases between. The CDR3 has 15 amino acids. The V gene's germline CDR1 is SEHNR and CDR2 FQNEAQ (reference sequence). CDR3 sequence (DNA): TGTGCCAGCAGCGCAAAAGGGGGCTCCTACAATGAGCAGTTCTTC. Translating it yields CASSAKGGSYNEQFF.

This clonotype was counted a few times. The chain links TRBV11-3 to TRBJ2-5; 8 nucleotides line up with TRBD2. The J call is in doubt because the DNA end fits TRBJ2-1 better. Germline V gene sequence: CDR1 SGHNT, CDR2 YENEEA. This CDR3 comprises 15 residues. DNA for the CDR3: TGTGCCAGCAGCCCGTCCGAGCGGGGGAACAATGAGCAGTTCTTC. Its translation: CASSPSERGNNEQFF.

This clonotype appeared a few times. The rearrangement joins TRBV7-3 to TRBJ2-3, with TRBD2 as a possible D gene (6 bases). CDR1 is SGHTA and CDR2 is FQGTGA in the germline V gene. Trimming cost V 5 bases and J 2 bases, with 14 bases left between them. The CDR3 is 15 residues long. CDR3 protein: CASSRGGRLTDTQYF. The CDR3 DNA follows: TGTGCCAGCAGCCGGGGAGGCAGGCTCACAGATACGCAGTATTTT.

This clonotype was observed a few times. The chain combines TRBV20-1 with TRBJ2-7; 9 bases line up with TRBD2. V shed 5 bases, J shed 3 bases, and the junction held 2 bases outside the gene matches. CDR1 and CDR2 from the germline V gene are DFQATT and SNEGSKA (reference sequence). CDR3 length equals 12 residues. The CDR3 bases are TGCAGTGCTCAAGCGGGAGGCTACGAGCAGTACTTC. This translates into CSAQAGGYEQYF.

The rearrangement links TRBV29-1 to TRBJ2-2; D is possibly TRBD1 (6 bases). The CDR3 is 14 residues long. Looked up from germline, CDR1 is SQVTM and CDR2 is ANQGSEA. V shed 4 bases and J shed 0 bases, with 9 bases lying between them. The CDR3 sequence is CSVAGHPNTGELFF. The CDR3 nucleotides read TGCAGCGTTGCGGGACACCCGAACACCGGGGAGCTGTTTTTT.

V and J are TRBV27 and TRBJ2-5, with D unclear. The CDR3 loop spans 13 amino acids. V was pared by 6 bases and J by 3 bases, with 11 bases between. Germline V CDR1 and CDR2: MNHEY, SMNVEV (reference sequence). The CDR3 sequence: CASRQRLEETQYF. The CDR3 bases are TGTGCCAGCAGACAAAGACTGGAAGAGACCCAGTACTTC.

J is TRBJ2-3 and V is TRBV5-1; weak D call: TRBD2 (6 bases). The germline V and J ends were trimmed by 2 bases and 4 bases, with 14 bases remaining between them. The germline CDR1 and CDR2 sequences are SGHRS and YFSETQ. The CDR3 is made up of 15 amino acids. The CDR3 here is CASSLLARKADTQYF. In nucleotides, the CDR3 is TGCGCCAGCAGCTTACTAGCCCGAAAAGCAGATACGCAGTATTTT.

Only a few counts were recorded for this clonotype. The CDR3 nucleotides read TGCAGTGCTAGGGTTTCTGGGACGGCAGATACGCAGTATTTT. Protein: CSARVSGTADTQYF. The chain carries TRBV20-1 and TRBJ2-3, with D possibly called TRBD1 or TRBD2 (5 bases each). The CDR3 spans 14 residues. The germline gives CDR1 DFQATT, CDR2 SNEGSKA (reference sequence). Trimming removed 3 bases at V and 4 bases at J, with 14 bases between.

This rearrangement joins TRBV20-1 to TRBJ2-7; D ambiguous. V lost 1 base and J 6 bases, leaving 13 bases between the germline ends. The CDR3 is 13 amino acids. Germline CDR1 and CDR2: DFQATT and SNEGSKA (reference sequence). CDR3 bases: TGCAGTGCTAGAGTGACGGGCGCCGCCGAGCAGTACTTC. Residues: CSARVTGAAEQYF.

The rearrangement links TRBV28 to TRBJ1-4, with D possibly TRBD1 on 5 matching bases. Germline loops: CDR1 MDHEN, CDR2 SYDVKM. Deletions cut 5 bases from V and 0 bases from J, with 25 bases between. The CDR3 has 20 amino acids. This CDR3 reads CASSPARDSDGGSTNEKLFF. Here the CDR3 DNA reads TGTGCCAGCAGTCCCGCTCGGGACTCCGACGGTGGTTCAACTAATGAAAAACTGTTTTTT.

This clonotype came up a few times. This sequence joins TRBV7-9 and TRBJ2-5; a possible D gene is TRBD1 (6 bases). The DNA end lines up better with TRBJ2-7; the J call may be wrong. Germline-derived CDR1 and CDR2 are SEHNR and FQNEAQ (reference sequence). CDR3 length: 14 residues. Here the CDR3 DNA reads TGTGCCAGCAGCGTGGCCGGGACAAACTACGAGCAGTACTTC. Its protein product is CASSVAGTNYEQYF.

This rearrangement joins TRBV6-5 to TRBJ1-2, with D perhaps TRBD1 (5 bases). CDR3 length: 14 residues. Germline values: CDR1 MNHEY, CDR2 SVGAGI. V was shortened by 2 bases and J by 2 bases, with 9 bases between the two germline ends. The CDR3, as DNA: TGTGCCAGCAGTTACCGGGACGGCAACTATGGCTACACCTTC. This sequence encodes CASSYRDGNYGYTF.

This clonotype has just a few counts. The V call is TRBV20-1, the J call TRBJ1-1, with D unclear. The V end was cut by 1 base, the J end by 0 bases, with 15 bases between. CDR3 length: 16 residues. CDR1 and CDR2 from the germline V gene are DFQATT and SNEGSKA (reference sequence). The CDR3 loop reads CSARARTLTMNTEAFF. CDR3 sequence (DNA): TGCAGTGCTAGAGCCAGGACGTTAACCATGAACACTGAAGCTTTCTTT.

This clonotype occurred a few times. The CDR3 DNA is TGTGCCAGCAGCTTACCGGACAGGGGTGCTCCCCAGCATTTT. It encodes CASSLPDRGAPQHF. V gene TRBV7-2 combines with J gene TRBJ1-5, with TRBD1 identical over 9 bases. The CDR3 runs 14 residues. V was clipped by 2 bases and J by 10 bases; unmatched bases: 6. The V gene's germline CDR1 is SGHTA and CDR2 FQGNSA.

In this sample, this clonotype turned up many times. The gene calls are TRBV18 and TRBJ2-5, with D tentatively TRBD1 (5 bases). CDR1 and CDR2 from the germline V gene are KGHSH and LQKENI. This CDR3 is 14 amino acids long. V lost 0 bases to trimming and J lost 5 bases, with 10 bases between them. CDR3 sequence (DNA): TGTGCCAGCTCACCACCGTCAGGGTTCGAGACCCAGTACTTC. Translation gives CASSPPSGFETQYF.